The following is a T cell receptor (beta chain) sequence with its context. Its antigen remains undetermined. Base qualities are not recorded, but no much larger clone differs from it by a single base. This sample is drawn from a study of Ad26.COV2.S vaccination and SARS-CoV-2 variants (dated by TCRdb to about 2021). Regarding the complete study: Donors in the vaccine arm were drawn from COV1001, a multicentre, randomized, double-blind, placebo-controlled phase I-IIa trial testing Ad26.COV2.S in healthy adults. Investigators did not know the trial group allocation while performing experiments and assessing outcomes. Dosing of Ad26.COV2.S was intramuscular, at either 5x10^10 or 1x10^11 viral particles, delivered as one shot or as two shots spaced 56 days apart. The TCR-sequenced set comprised about 32 samples: some 20 Ad26.COV2.S vaccine recipients, 5 placebo recipients and 8 SARS-CoV-2 convalescent individuals. Participants in the trial were split at random into five groups of five each, receiving low-dose or high-dose Ad26.COV2.S once or twice, or else placebo on both occasions. TCRbeta repertoire sequencing was used to assess the specificity and breadth of SARS-CoV-2-reactive T cell receptors after Ad26.COV2.S vaccination. Results and caveats for the whole study, not just this receptor: According to the authors, total T cell responses may have been underestimated by the TCR breadth and depth analyses. Vaccine and placebo recipients had comparable non-spike TCR breadth, which fits with the vaccine containing only spike. Substantial breadth of spike-specific CD8+ and CD4+ T cell responses was reported after vaccination. The study lacked the statistical power to compare responses across vaccine doses or regimens. Spike-specific TCR breadth was higher in Ad26.COV2.S recipients than in placebo recipients (P = 0.0014).

The immunoSEQ Assay was the method used to sequence TCRbeta CDR3 regions. After extraction, genomic DNA underwent amplification by bias-controlled multiplex PCR, followed by high-throughput sequencing. In the paper's pipeline: To quantify the absolute abundance of every unique TCRbeta CDR3 region, sequences were collapsed and filtered. T cell fraction was estimated by normalizing TCRbeta template counts to usable DNA, which was measured by amplifying reference genes present in all nucleated cells. Repertoire TCRs were annotated as SARS-CoV-2-specific by exact matching of V gene, CDR3 amino acid sequence and J gene to a known reactive TCR set. The reference SARS-CoV-2 TCR set came from MIRA and was filtered for enrichment in COVID-19-positive ImmuneCODE repertoires, removing public or cross-reactive TCRs. Using the MIRA antigens, annotated TCRs were further analysed by specific ORF or by position within an ORF. Breadth was defined as annotated unique rearrangements over total unique productive rearrangements; depth was the summed frequency of those rearrangements. TCR breadth was compared between groups using two-sided Wilcoxon rank-sum tests. This is the immuneACCESS table as TCRdb keeps it, with only in-frame sequences that have V and J called. A part of the clones is gone; compared with another copy, unresolved V genes explain less than half, and the rest is unexplained. D and trimming come from the DNA, and the V and J calls and clone size come from that table. Across this sample there are some 350,000 clones, with around 83% seen only once. The leading ten clones occupy roughly 3.5% of the sample.

This sample's treatment or condition label indicates: roughly 18 received Ad26.COV2.S at low or high dose, single or two shots; a few received placebo; per-sample allocation not given. Repertoires of vaccine and placebo recipients were sequenced from samples collected on day 63 after the first injection. In Cohort 1b, about two dozen adults aged 18-55 years were enrolled at a single site in Boston, USA, between 29 July and 7 August 2020. As a vaccine, Ad26.COV2.S was a replication-incompetent adenovirus type 26 vector that expressed a prefusion-stabilized SARS-CoV-2 spike protein derived from the original Wuhan strain. The clonotype was recovered from a person between 18 and 65 years old who received the Ad26.COV2.S COVID-19 vaccine or a placebo. The sample here was peripheral blood, taken in a trial of Ad26.COV2.S vaccine versus placebo.

The nucleotide sequence reads as follows: TGTGCCAGCACCGAACAGGGGGCGCGGGGGCAGCCCCAGCATTTT. Translated, this gives CASTEQGARGQPQHF. The rearrangement combines TRBV2 with TRBJ1-5; TRBD1 lines up with 9 middle nucleotides. The CDR3 numbers 15 residues from cysteine through phenylalanine. Only the CDR3 region is kept as DNA, spanning 45 bases read in frame from base 1. Based on the germline V gene, the CDR1 and CDR2 sequences are SNHLY and FYNNEI. Relative to germline, V is missing 7 bases and J is missing 7 bases, with 11 bases of the junction outside any gene match.